Presented here are 2 T cell receptor beta chains from one specimen sequenced in a study of blood T cell repertoires in COVID-19. The protocol was immunoSEQ multiplex PCR, while the TCRdb copy is restricted to in-frame clones and leaves out a portion. The repertoire includes under 350,000 clones, around 92% of them detected once, and roughly 1.8% sits in the top ten. Specimen: PBMCs or T cells enriched from blood (not recorded which). The receptors originated from a woman aged 60-75 years who had recovered from COVID-19.

The genes are TRBV5-4 and TRBJ2-5, with D perhaps TRBD2 (5 bases). V gave up 1 base and J gave up 5 bases, with 15 bases separating them. Germline V lookup: CDR1 SGHNT, CDR2 YYREEE (reference sequence). The CDR3 has 15 residues. DNA of the CDR3: TGTGCCAGCAGCTTGTGGTCGCTAGCTTCGGAGACCCAGTACTTC. This gives the protein CASSLWSLASETQYF.

The chain employs TRBV2 and TRBJ2-1; 11 positions match TRBD2. After removal of 3 bases from V and 6 bases from J, the junction contained 4 bases not matched to a gene. Germline lookup yields CDR1 SNHLY and CDR2 FYNNEI. The CDR3 runs to 15 residues. CDR3 protein: CASSDGLAGTNEQFF. As DNA, the CDR3 is TGTGCCAGCAGTGATGGACTAGCGGGCACCAATGAGCAGTTCTTC. The whole variable domain, filled in from reference TRBV2 and TRBJ2-1, reads EPEVTQTPSHQVTQMGQEVILRCVPISNHLYFYWYRQILGQKVEFLVSFYNNEISEKSEIFDDQFSVERPDGSNFTLKIRSTKLEDSAMYFCASSDGLAGTNEQFFGPGTRLTVL.